A selection of T cell receptor beta chains follows, all from one sample in a study of cytomegalovirus exposure and HLA in healthy donors. Sequenced by immunoSEQ multiplex PCR; TCRdb stores in-frame clones only, minus some. The repertoire holds tens of thousands of clones, with under 75% as singletons. Sequencing input: PBMCs. The receptors derive from a human donor in good health. Each CDR3 is given with its conserved first and last residue. A D gene is named only where the DNA matches it firmly. Clone size appears in some rows only: once, few, many, or a class for an expanded clone.

TRBD1 TRBJ1-4 TRBV5-6 - TGTGCCAGCAGCTTCCTTGGGACAGGGTTTGAAAAACTGTTTTTT CASSFLGTGFEKLFF
- TRBJ1-2 TRBV7-9 - TGTGCCAGCAGAACCCAGGACACCACTTTCTATGGCTACACCTTC CASRTQDTTFYGYTF
- TRBJ2-7 TRBV5-1 - TGCGCCAGCAGCTTCGAGGACTCCTACGAGCAGTACTTC CASSFEDSYEQYF
- TRBJ1-2 TRBV7-9 - TGTGCCACCTTCCGAGGACAGACCAACCAACCCTATGGCTACACCTTC CATFRGQTNQPYGYTF
TRBD2 TRBJ2-3 TRBV5-1 - TGCGCCAGCAGCTTGAGCGGGGGGGGAGATACGCAGTATTTT CASSLSGGGDTQYF
- TRBJ1-6 TRBV5-4 - TGTGCCAGCAGCTTGTTCAGGGGAAATAATTCCCCCCTCCACTTT CASSLFRGNNSPLHF
TRBD2 TRBJ2-1 TRBV18 - TGTGCCAGCTCACCATTGAGCGGGGGATACAATGAGCAGTTCTTC CASSPLSGGYNEQFF
TRBD1 TRBJ1-4 TRBV5-1 - TGCGCCAGCAGCCTAACAGGGGGGAAGGAAAAACTGTTTTTT CASSLTGGKEKLFF
- TRBJ1-2 TRBV4-3 few TGCGCCAGCAGCCAAGATCAGGCTAACTATGGCTACACCTTC CASSQDQANYGYTF
TRBD1 TRBJ1-4 TRBV5-6 - TGTGCCAGCAGCTTGGTGGGACAGGGCTATGAAAAACTGTTTTTT CASSLVGQGYEKLFF
TRBD1 TRBJ2-5 TRBV7-9 few TGTGCCAGCAGCTTCCGGCGACAGGGAAGGGAGACCCAGTACTTC CASSFRRQGRETQYF
TRBD2 TRBJ2-3 TRBV29-1 - TGCAGCGGGTCTCTAGCGGGGGCCACAGATACGCAGTATTTT CSGSLAGATDTQYF
- TRBJ2-7 TRBV4-3 few TGCGCCAGCAGCCAAGAAGGAGCGGGCATTGGGGCCTACGAGCAGTACTTC CASSQEGAGIGAYEQYF
- TRBJ1-5 TRBV5-3 few TGTGCCAGAAGCTTGGAATGGGCTACTCATAGCAATCAGCCCCAGCATTTT CARSLEWATHSNQPQHF
TRBD2 TRBJ2-7 TRBV10-3 - TGTGCCATCAGTGATGGACTAGCGGGGGACGAGCAGTACTTC CAISDGLAGDEQYF
TRBD1 TRBJ1-2 TRBV5-1 - TGCGCCAGCAGCTTGGTCCCTACAGGGGGTGACGGGAGCTACACCTTC CASSLVPTGGDGSYTF
- TRBJ2-5 TRBV5-1 once TGCGCCAGCAGCACAGGACAGTGGGGTGGGGGCCAGTACTTC CASSTGQWGGGQYF
TRBD1 TRBJ2-7 TRBV7-2 few TGTGCCAGCAGCGTCAGGGGGCCAAACGAGCAGTACTTC CASSVRGPNEQYF
- TRBJ2-6 TRBV19 - TGTGCCAGCACCAAAGCCCCTGGGGCCAACGTCCTGACTTTC CASTKAPGANVLTF
TRBD2 TRBJ2-5 TRBV5-4 - TGTGCCAGCAGCTTCGGCGGGGGGGCGTGGGAGACCCAGTACTTC CASSFGGGAWETQYF
- TRBJ2-5 TRBV7-7 - TGTGCCAGCAGCTTAGCCCTACAAGAGACCCAGTACTTC CASSLALQETQYF
TRBD1 TRBJ2-2 TRBV19 - TGTGCCAGTAGTCTACAGGGGGCCGGGGAGCTGTTTTTT CASSLQGAGELFF
- TRBJ2-5 TRBV6-5 few TGTGCCAGCAGCCCGTTGGGGGCAGAGACCCAGTACTTC CASSPLGAETQYF
- TRBJ1-1 TRBV7-3 - TGTGCCAGCAGCTTACTTCAAGGGGGTGAAGCTTTCTTT CASSLLQGGEAFF
TRBD2 TRBJ2-7 TRBV7-3 - TGTGCCAGCAGCTTAGCGGGGGGGAACTACGAGCAGTACTTC CASSLAGGNYEQYF
TRBD1 TRBJ2-3 TRBV11-3 - TGTGCCAGCAGCTCACGGACAGGGAGTAGCACAGATACGCAGTATTTT CASSSRTGSSTDTQYF
- TRBJ2-3 TRBV4-2 few TGTGCCAGCAGCCAAGACAATCAGGGCACAGATACGCAGTATTTT CASSQDNQGTDTQYF
- TRBJ1-6 TRBV5-1 once TGCGCCAGCAGCTTGTCTGTCATACAACCACCCCTCCACTTT CASSLSVIQPPLHF
- TRBJ1-5 TRBV14 - TGTGCCAGCAGCCCTTATAGCAATCAGCCCCAGCATTTT CASSPYSNQPQHF
TRBD1 TRBJ1-1 TRBV5-1 - TGCGCCAGCAGCTCACAGGGGGCGTTGAACACTGAAGCTTTCTTT CASSSQGALNTEAFF
- TRBJ1-3 TRBV13 - TGTGCCAGCAGCCCAAGACATACTGGAAACACCATATATTTT CASSPRHTGNTIYF
TRBD2 TRBJ2-1 TRBV5-1 few TGCGCCAGCAGCGCGAATCGGGGGGGCGTTGGCAATGAGCAGTTCTTC CASSANRGGVGNEQFF
TRBD1 TRBJ1-6 TRBV9 - TGTGCCAGCAGCGTAGCGAGGGACAGAGCTAATTCACCCCTCCACTTT CASSVARDRANSPLHF
TRBD2 TRBJ2-3 TRBV19 once TGTGCCAGTAGTCGCGGGGGGGCCATAGGTAAGGCAGATACGCAGTATTTT CASSRGGAIGKADTQYF
TRBD1 TRBJ2-2 TRBV5-1 few TGCGCCAGCAGCTTGAGGGGGACAGGGGCGATTAACACCGGGGAGCTGTTTTTT CASSLRGTGAINTGELFF
- TRBJ2-1 TRBV5-1 - TGCGCCAGCAGCTTGATGGCAGACTCCTACAATGAGCAGTTCTTC CASSLMADSYNEQFF
TRBD1 TRBJ1-1 TRBV13 - TGTGCCAGCAGCTTCAGAGGGGGCAGGTCTGAAGCTTTCTTT CASSFRGGRSEAFF
TRBD1 TRBJ1-2 TRBV6-5 - TGTGCCAGCAGAAGACAGGGAGGAGGCTACACCTTC CASRRQGGGYTF
TRBD2 TRBJ2-7 TRBV5-1 - TGCGCCAGCAGCTTACGGGGGGGCCTTTCCGAGCAGTACTTC CASSLRGGLSEQYF
- TRBJ2-7 TRBV4-3 - TGCGCCAGCAGCCGGGCGGGCGGGTCCTACGAGCAGTACTTC CASSRAGGSYEQYF
TRBD2 TRBJ2-7 TRBV7-9 - TGTGCCAGCAGCTTGTCCCCTAGCGGGGCTACCTACGAGCAGTACTTC CASSLSPSGATYEQYF
- TRBJ2-7 TRBV5-1 - TGCGCCAGCAGCTTGGAGGGGTCGGGCCCCGGGTACGAGCAGTACTTC CASSLEGSGPGYEQYF
TRBD2 TRBJ2-5 TRBV7-3 - TGTGCCAGCAGCCCCACTAGCGGGGGGGTCAGGGAGACCCAGTACTTC CASSPTSGGVRETQYF
- TRBJ1-2 TRBV5-1 - TGCGCCAGCAGCTTGTCAGGGGAGCGAATTAACTATGGCTACACCTTC CASSLSGERINYGYTF
- TRBJ1-1 TRBV20-1 - TGCAGTGCTACCGGGAAGTCAGAAGCTTTCTTT CSATGKSEAFF
- TRBJ2-1 TRBV7-3 - TGTGCCAGCAGCTTAGGGACTGATCAGTTCTTC CASSLGTDQFF
- TRBJ1-5 TRBV6-1 - TGTGCCAGCAGTACCCGGGACACCTCAAATCAGCCCCAGCATTTT CASSTRDTSNQPQHF
- TRBJ1-2 TRBV7-2 - TGTGCCAGCAGCTTTTTTACCTTACTCCCTAACTATGGCTACACCTTC CASSFFTLLPNYGYTF
TRBD1 TRBJ1-1 TRBV7-8 - TGTGCCAGCAGCTGGTCGGGACAGATGAACACTGAAGCTTTCTTT CASSWSGQMNTEAFF
- TRBJ1-2 TRBV14 - TGTGCCAGCAGCCAAGGTCAACGGGGGTACTATGGCTACACCTTC CASSQGQRGYYGYTF
- TRBJ2-5 TRBV6-5 - TGTGCCAGCACCACCGGAGGAGAGACCCAGTACTTC CASTTGGETQYF
- TRBJ2-7 TRBV5-1 few TGCGCCAGCAGCTTGGGCGCAGGGAAGAGCTACGAGCAGTACTTC CASSLGAGKSYEQYF
TRBD2 TRBJ2-1 TRBV5-1 few TGCGCCAGCAGCCTGACGTTACTAGCGAATGAGCAGTTCTTC CASSLTLLANEQFF
TRBD1 TRBJ1-5 TRBV6-1 - TGTGCCAGCAGGCCCGACAGGGAAAGCAATCAGCCCCAGCATTTT CASRPDRESNQPQHF
TRBD1 TRBJ1-1 TRBV5-1 - TGCGCCAGCAGCTTTACAGGGGGCAACACTGAAGCTTTCTTT CASSFTGGNTEAFF